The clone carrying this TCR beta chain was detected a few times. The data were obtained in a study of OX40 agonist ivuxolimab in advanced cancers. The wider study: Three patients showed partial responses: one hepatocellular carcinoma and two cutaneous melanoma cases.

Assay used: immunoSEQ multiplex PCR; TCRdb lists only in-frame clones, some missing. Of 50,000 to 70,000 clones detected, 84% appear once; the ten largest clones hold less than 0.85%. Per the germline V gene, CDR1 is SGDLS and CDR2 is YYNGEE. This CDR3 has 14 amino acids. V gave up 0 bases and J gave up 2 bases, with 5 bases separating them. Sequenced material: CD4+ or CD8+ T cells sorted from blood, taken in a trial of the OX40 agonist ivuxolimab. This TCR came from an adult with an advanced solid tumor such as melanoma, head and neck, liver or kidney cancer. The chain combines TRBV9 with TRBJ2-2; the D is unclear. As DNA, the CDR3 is TGTGCCAGCAGCGTAGAGGCTAACACCGGGGAGCTGTTTTTT. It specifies CASSVEANTGELFF. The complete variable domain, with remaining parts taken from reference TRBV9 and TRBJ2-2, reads DSGVTQTPKHLITATGQRVTLRCSPRSGDLSVYWYQQSLDQGLQFLIQYYNGEERAKGNILERFSAQQFPDLHSELNLSSLELGDSALYFCASSVEANTGELFFGEGSRLTVL.